This T cell receptor beta chain stems from a study of blood T cells in healthy people across ages. A J-beta primer mix and a sample-barcoded 5' primer were used in a second PCR of roughly 7 to 12 cycles. TCRdb ran MiXCR on the 5' RACE reads and lists one entry per CDR3 protein. The sample includes 790,000 or so distinct CDR3 sequences, about 56% of them seen just once. This clonotype has just a few counts. The sequence derives from a middle-aged man in good health. What was sequenced was blood.

CDR3 nucleotides: TGTGCCATCAGTTCGACGAACATGAACACTGAAGCTTTCTTT. The encoded protein is CAISSTNMNTEAFF. This rearrangement joins TRBV10-3 to TRBJ1-1; D remains ambiguous. Germline V gene lookup returns CDR1 ENHRY and CDR2 SYGVKD. This CDR3 is 14 amino acids long. Trimming took off 5 bases at V and 0 bases at J, with 10 bases between the two ends.